This is a list of T cell receptor beta chains from one sample in a study of OX40 agonist ivuxolimab in advanced cancers. This table comes from immunoSEQ multiplex PCR, and its TCRdb copy is limited to in-frame clones, with some not included. There are roughly 100,000 clones in the sample; about 86% occur only once, and more than 1.2% lies in the top ten. The material sequenced was CD4+ or CD8+ T cells sorted from blood, taken in a trial of the OX40 agonist ivuxolimab. The receptors shown here come from an adult with an advanced solid tumor such as melanoma, head and neck, liver or kidney cancer. Each CDR3 is given with its conserved first and last residue. D genes are given only for firm matches. A row's size may be missing; if present it is once, few, many or a size class.

NA	TRBJ2-3	TRBV12-5	NA	TGTGCTAGTGCCTGGGACCCCTCGGATACGCAGTATTTT	CASAWDPSDTQYF
TRBD2	TRBJ2-3	TRBV12-5	NA	TGTGCTAGTGGTTCACGAGCGGGGCGGGCAGATACGCAGTATTTT	CASGSRAGRADTQYF
NA	TRBJ2-7	TRBV6-1	NA	TGTGCCAGCACCCGATTTTCCTCCTACGAGCAGTACTTC	CASTRFSSYEQYF
NA	TRBJ2-1	TRBV12-5	NA	TGTGCTAGTGGTTTGGCCAGCCGGGGCTACAATGAGCAGTTCTTC	CASGLASRGYNEQFF
TRBD2	TRBJ2-1	TRBV7-8	once	TGTGCCAGCAGCTTAGAAACTAGCGCCTACAATGAGCAGTTCTTC	CASSLETSAYNEQFF
NA	TRBJ1-2	TRBV19	NA	TGTGCCAGTAGTATAGACAGGGACTATGGCTACACCTTC	CASSIDRDYGYTF
NA	TRBJ1-1	TRBV6-5	NA	TGTGCCAGCAGTTACCTGTCGAACACTGAAGCTTTCTTT	CASSYLSNTEAFF
NA	TRBJ2-5	TRBV28	once	TGTGCCAGCAGTCGAAAGCAGGGGAGGACCCAGTACTTC	CASSRKQGRTQYF
NA	TRBJ1-2	TRBV7-3	few	TGTGCCAGCAGCTTAATCGGGGGGAGCTATGGCTACACCTTC	CASSLIGGSYGYTF
TRBD1	TRBJ2-1	TRBV6-1	NA	TGTGCCAGCAGTGCGGGACAGGAAAAGTTCTTC	CASSAGQEKFF
NA	TRBJ1-3	TRBV7-9	NA	TGTGCCACTGTATCTGGCGGCATGGCTGGAAACACCATATATTTT	CATVSGGMAGNTIYF
NA	TRBJ2-7	TRBV10-1	NA	TGCGCCAGCAGTGAGACGACGGTCTCCTACGAGCAGTACTTC	CASSETTVSYEQYF
NA	TRBJ2-7	TRBV28	NA	TGTGCCAGCAGTTTCCTTTCGTTAGGGACGACCTACGAGCAGTACTTC	CASSFLSLGTTYEQYF
TRBD2	TRBJ2-3	TRBV18	NA	TGTGCCAGCTCACCTCGAGGACTAGCGGGGGACAGCACAGATACGCAGTATTTT	CASSPRGLAGDSTDTQYF
NA	TRBJ2-6	TRBV7-3	NA	TGTGCCAGCAGTCAGGGTGCTGGGGCCAACGTCCTGACTTTC	CASSQGAGANVLTF
TRBD2	TRBJ2-1	TRBV5-4	NA	TGTGCCAGCAGCCCGATGCTAGCGGGGGGTTACAATGAGCAGTTCTTC	CASSPMLAGGYNEQFF
NA	TRBJ1-1	TRBV5-1	NA	TGCGCCAGCAGCTTGGCGGGGGACACTGAAGCTTTCTTT	CASSLAGDTEAFF
NA	TRBJ1-5	TRBV7-2	NA	TGTGCCAGCAGCTACCTTTCCGGGGCAGGCGGCAATCAGCCCCAGCATTTT	CASSYLSGAGGNQPQHF
TRBD2	TRBJ2-1	TRBV7-2	NA	TGTGCCAGCAGCCTCGGGACTACCCGAGTCAATGAGCAGTTCTTC	CASSLGTTRVNEQFF
TRBD1	TRBJ2-7	TRBV28	NA	TGTGCCAGCACCAAAGGAGCGGACAGGGTCCACGAGCAGTACTTC	CASTKGADRVHEQYF
TRBD2	TRBJ2-7	TRBV7-2	NA	TGTGCCAGCAGCAAAAGCGGGAGCTCCTACGAGCAGTACTTC	CASSKSGSSYEQYF
NA	TRBJ2-7	TRBV14	NA	TGTGCCAGCAGCCAAGTACGGGACGGCGAGCAGTACTTC	CASSQVRDGEQYF
NA	TRBJ1-2	TRBV19	NA	TGTGCCAGTAGTATAGATCGAACAGGGTTCGTGGATGGCTACACCTTC	CASSIDRTGFVDGYTF
NA	TRBJ2-1	TRBV5-1	NA	TGCGCCAGCAGCTTGGATGGGAGCCCGAAATTTAGTGAGCAGTTCTTC	CASSLDGSPKFSEQFF
TRBD1	TRBJ2-6	TRBV14	once	TGTGCCAGCAGCCGCAGGGGGGACAGGGTCTCTGGGGCCAACGTCCTGACTTTC	CASSRRGDRVSGANVLTF
TRBD1	TRBJ1-6	TRBV2	NA	TGTGCCAGCGGCTACGACAGGGAAGGGAAGAATCATAATTCACCCCTCCACTTT	CASGYDREGKNHNSPLHF
NA	TRBJ1-3	TRBV12-2	NA	TGTGCAAGTCGCTTTTTAGTACAGCCGAGCTCTGGAAACACCATATATTTT	CASRFLVQPSSGNTIYF
NA	TRBJ1-2	TRBV11-2	NA	TGTGCCAGCAGCGAGTCGGCGGGCCTGAGGGGCTACACCTTC	CASSESAGLRGYTF
NA	TRBJ1-5	TRBV6-1	NA	TGTGCCAGCAGTGTGGCAGGGCAGACAAATCAGCCCCAGCATTTT	CASSVAGQTNQPQHF
TRBD1	TRBJ1-1	TRBV29-1	NA	TGCAGCGTCCGGGACAGGACGAACACTGAAGCTTTCTTT	CSVRDRTNTEAFF
TRBD2	TRBJ2-3	TRBV9	NA	TGTGCCAGCAGCGTGGGGGCGGGAGGGGGCACAGATACGCAGTATTTT	CASSVGAGGGTDTQYF
NA	TRBJ2-1	TRBV5-1	NA	TGCGCCAGCAGCTTGGACCTTAGCTCCTACAATGAGCAGTTCTTC	CASSLDLSSYNEQFF
NA	TRBJ2-7	TRBV7-8	NA	TGTGCCAGCAGCTTTAGGGGCGGGGGCCCCTACGAGCAGTACTTC	CASSFRGGGPYEQYF
NA	TRBJ2-7	TRBV29-1	NA	TGCAGCGTTGCGGCAGGCGGCGAGCAGTACTTC	CSVAAGGEQYF
NA	TRBJ2-6	TRBV19	few	TGTGCCAGTAGTATGTGGGACTCTGGGGCCAACGTCCTGACTTTC	CASSMWDSGANVLTF
NA	TRBJ2-5	TRBV6-5	NA	TGTGCCAGCAGTTACTCACCTGAGACCCAGTACTTC	CASSYSPETQYF
NA	TRBJ1-2	TRBV10-3	NA	TGTGCCATCAGTGAGCCGGGGGCTAAAGACTATGGCTACACCTTC	CAISEPGAKDYGYTF
TRBD1	TRBJ1-2	TRBV29-1	NA	TGCAGCGTTGAACCTACCTCTCCGGGACAGGGGGACGGCTACACCTTC	CSVEPTSPGQGDGYTF
NA	TRBJ2-7	TRBV6-5	once	TGTGCCACCTCGACCGGGGGGCGCGAGCAGTACTTC	CATSTGGREQYF
TRBD1	TRBJ2-5	TRBV29-1	once	TGCAGCGTCGAGACAGGGGGACAGGGGTATGGTCCCCAGTACTTC	CSVETGGQGYGPQYF
TRBD1	TRBJ1-1	TRBV12-5	NA	TGTGCTAGTACGTTTGGGACAGGTTTAATGAACACTGAAGCTTTCTTT	CASTFGTGLMNTEAFF
NA	TRBJ1-6	TRBV14	NA	TGTGCCAGCAGCCAAGGAGACAGCCTTTCACCCCTCCACTTT	CASSQGDSLSPLHF
NA	TRBJ1-4	TRBV5-1	NA	TGCGCCAGCAGCTGGGACGGCAGTAATGAAAAACTGTTTTTT	CASSWDGSNEKLFF
NA	TRBJ2-3	TRBV19	once	TGTGCCAGTAGCCTCTCGGGCTGGGGGACTGATACGCAGTATTTT	CASSLSGWGTDTQYF
NA	TRBJ1-1	TRBV18	NA	TGTGCCAGCTCACCACCGGGTGAGCAGGCGAACACTGAAGCTTTCTTT	CASSPPGEQANTEAFF
TRBD1	TRBJ1-1	TRBV27	NA	TGTGCCAGCATCAAACAGGGGGCGGGCACTGAAGCTTTCTTT	CASIKQGAGTEAFF
NA	TRBJ1-1	TRBV6-6	NA	TGTGCCAGCAGTCCCGGCGGAGGTCGATCTTTCTTT	CASSPGGGRSFF
TRBD2	TRBJ2-3	TRBV7-8	NA	TGTGCCAGCAGAGGGCTAGCGGGAGGTCGAGTAGTTACAGATACGCAGTATTTT	CASRGLAGGRVVTDTQYF
NA	TRBJ2-7	TRBV4-1	NA	TGCGCCAGCAGCCAAGGGTTGACAGGGAGGGAGCAGTACTTC	CASSQGLTGREQYF
NA	TRBJ2-5	TRBV28	NA	TGTGCCAGCAGGTCCCCGCAGGGAACGTACCAAGAGACCCAGTACTTC	CASRSPQGTYQETQYF
NA	TRBJ2-3	TRBV28	few	TGTGCCAGCAGTTCTGGGGGAGAGGGCACAGATACGCAGTATTTT	CASSSGGEGTDTQYF
NA	TRBJ1-1	TRBV6-5	once	TGTGCCAGCAGGACGACAGCGAACACTGAAGCTTTCTTT	CASRTTANTEAFF
NA	TRBJ2-6	TRBV7-2	NA	TGTGCCAGCAGCTTAGCCGGCTACGGGGCCAACGTCCTGACTTTC	CASSLAGYGANVLTF
NA	TRBJ2-7	TRBV4-3	NA	TGCGCCAGCAGCCAAGGTGGAGCTGTTGGGTCAGGGATAGCCTACGAGCAGTACTTC	CASSQGGAVGSGIAYEQYF
NA	TRBJ2-6	TRBV9	NA	TGTGCCAGCAGCTCTATATCTGGGGCCAACGTCCTGACTTTC	CASSSISGANVLTF
NA	TRBJ2-7	TRBV5-1	NA	TGCGCCAGCAGCTTGGCTGTTGCTAGTCCGGGGGAGCAGTACTTC	CASSLAVASPGEQYF